This is a list of T cell receptor beta chains from one sample in a study of blood T cells in healthy people across ages. TCRdb fed the 5' RACE reads into MiXCR, producing one record per CDR3 protein. Among approximately 770,000 distinct CDR3 sequences listed, over 45% were seen once. Input material: blood. These receptor sequences come from a man younger than 45 in good health. Both conserved end residues are part of each CDR3. Clone size appears in some rows only: once, few, many, or a class for an expanded clone.

. | TRBJ2-5 | TRBV7-2 | 17 | CASSLGTSGRGEETQYF
. | TRBJ1-2 | TRBV7-2 | 16 | CASSNSAGTASYGYTF
. | TRBJ1-2 | TRBV7-2 | 14 | CASSFRQGDGGYTF
. | TRBJ2-4 | TRBV2 | 13 | CASYGTSENIQYF
. | TRBJ2-7 | TRBV5-1 | 15 | CASSSPGTGHYEQYF
. | TRBJ1-5 | TRBV18 | 13 | CASSPDELQPQHF
. | TRBJ2-3 | TRBV3-1 | 16 | CASSRGLARLTDAQYF
. | TRBJ1-2 | TRBV20-1 | 13 | CSASRELGDGYTF
. | TRBJ1-2 | TRBV29-1 | 13 | CSVEQEDNYGYTF
. | TRBJ2-1 | TRBV7-9 | 14 | CASSFFRSYNEQFF
. | TRBJ2-7 | TRBV10-3 | 12 | CAIRALRDEQYF
. | TRBJ2-5 | TRBV5-6 | 14 | CASSARDSQETQYF
. | . | TRBV20-1 | 15 | CSAPSSGGGQETQYF
. | TRBJ2-7 | TRBV5-1 | 14 | CASSSDRATNEQYF
once | TRBJ2-1 | TRBV28 | 14 | CASSLDRGPNGQFF
few | . | TRBV5-5 | 14 | CASSLVSPYNEQYF
. | TRBJ2-7 | TRBV24-1 | 12 | CATGTHNDEQYF
. | TRBJ2-5 | TRBV27 | 16 | CASSYQPGDRFYEQYF
. | TRBJ2-7 | TRBV28 | 13 | CATRWTSGREQYF
few | TRBJ1-6 | TRBV3-1 | 14 | CASSPRDRDSPLHF
. | . | TRBV20-1 | 18 | CSARVGLAGGPRGNIQYF
. | TRBJ2-3 | TRBV7-3 | 13 | CASSLMGEDTQYF
few | TRBJ2-1 | TRBV20-1 | 13 | CSARTSIVNEQFF
. | TRBJ2-1 | TRBV6-5 | 14 | CASSGSGWGNEQFF
. | TRBJ2-7 | TRBV9 | 15 | CASSVEGVGLYEQYF
many | TRBJ2-1 | TRBV12-3/TRBV12-4 | 12 | CASSLGEDEQFF
. | TRBJ2-1 | TRBV4-1 | 14 | CASSQAGSLDEQFF
. | TRBJ2-7 | TRBV6-1 | 14 | CASSPDPFTYEQYF
. | TRBJ2-1 | TRBV29-1 | 14 | CSVEGTGPFNEQFF
. | TRBJ2-5 | TRBV4-1 | 15 | CASSQDPRSQETQYF
. | TRBJ2-3 | TRBV25-1 | 15 | CASSEIGTSGETQYF
. | TRBJ1-1 | TRBV7-2 | 13 | CASSLPTRHEAFF
. | TRBJ2-7 | TRBV20-1 | 12 | CSAAAYSYEQYF
. | TRBJ2-5 | TRBV20-1 | 14 | CSAKTSLARETQYF
few | TRBJ1-2 | TRBV25-1 | 13 | CASSEGQRYGYTF
. | TRBJ2-3 | TRBV27 | 11 | CGSGAEDTQYF
once | TRBJ2-1 | TRBV28 | 13 | CASRPGQLYEQFF
once | . | TRBV5-6 | 15 | CASSTLAGVRNEQYF
. | TRBJ2-5 | TRBV29-1 | 13 | CSVDFSRGETQYF
. | TRBJ2-7 | TRBV14 | 16 | CASSPIKGQAPYEQYF
. | TRBJ1-5 | TRBV7-2 | 13 | CASRGPGDQPQHF
few | TRBJ2-7 | TRBV6-5 | 12 | CASLRGPYEQYF
many | TRBJ2-3 | TRBV5-1 | 14 | CASSLGQGPDTQYF
. | TRBJ2-7 | TRBV2 | 16 | CASRISRTSGSYEQYF
once | TRBJ1-2 | TRBV7-2 | 15 | CASSLGGPAGYGYTF
once | TRBJ2-7 | TRBV20-1 | 14 | CSASRDRSSDEQYF
. | TRBJ2-1 | TRBV9 | 16 | CASSVAGLAGANEQFF
. | TRBJ2-7 | TRBV7-6 | 16 | CASSPRLAGGSDEQYF
. | TRBJ2-1 | TRBV29-1 | 12 | CSVVELGNEQFF
. | TRBJ2-7 | TRBV7-2 | 13 | CASSSRAAYEQYF
. | TRBJ2-6 | TRBV6-6 | 17 | CASSYEGRRSGANVLTF
few | TRBJ1-6 | TRBV12-3/TRBV12-4 | 12 | CASREDNSPLHF